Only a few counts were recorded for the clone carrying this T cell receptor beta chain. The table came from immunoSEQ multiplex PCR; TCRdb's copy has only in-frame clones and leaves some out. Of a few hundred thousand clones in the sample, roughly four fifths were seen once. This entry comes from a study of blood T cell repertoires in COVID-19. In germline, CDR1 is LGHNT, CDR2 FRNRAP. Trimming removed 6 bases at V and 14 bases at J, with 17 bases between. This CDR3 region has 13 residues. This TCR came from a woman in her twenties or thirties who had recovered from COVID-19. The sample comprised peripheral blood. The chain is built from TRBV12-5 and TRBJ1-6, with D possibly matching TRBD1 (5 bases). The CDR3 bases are TGTGCTAGTGGCCGCGGGACGGGATTGGCCCTCCACTTT. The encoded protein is CASGRGTGLALHF. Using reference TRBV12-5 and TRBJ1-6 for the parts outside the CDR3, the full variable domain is DARVTQTPRHKVTEMGQEVTMRCQPILGHNTVFWYRQTMMQGLELLAYFRNRAPLDDSGMPKDRFSAEMPDATLATLKIQPSEPRDSAVYFCASGRGTGLALHFGNGTRLTVT.